These 9 T cell receptor beta chains share one sample of origin, sequenced in a study of shared clonotypes between healthy human individuals. CD45RO negativity and positive selection for CCR7 defined naive CD8 cells, a population that excluded terminally differentiated effector memory CD45RA+ cells. Clones were read by immunoSEQ multiplex PCR, and TCRdb kept only the in-frame ones, dropping some. The sample consists of more than 600,000 clones, 92% of them appearing once. The material sequenced was naive CD8+ T cells sorted from blood. The receptor source for this set is a man aged 25 to 40 in good health.

This clone has a handful of counts. The rearrangement joins TRBV6-6 to TRBJ2-5; 10 nucleotides match TRBD1. Germline CDR1 MNHNY, CDR2 SVGAGI (reference sequence). Losses at the gene ends were 4 bases for V and 4 bases for J; bases not matched to a gene: 9. This CDR3 is 16 amino acids long. The CDR3 coding sequence is TGTGCCAGCAGTTTCCCGGAGACAGGGGGCTTAGAGACCCAGTACTTC. Translating gives CASSFPETGGLETQYF.

The chain carries TRBV5-1 and TRBJ1-3; D is ambiguous. V dropped 7 bases and J dropped 4 bases, with 27 bases sitting between them. Germline CDR1 reads SGHRS; CDR2 reads YFSETQ. The CDR3 extends over 18 amino acids. The CDR3 sequence: CASLVEQKDKRAGNTIYF. The CDR3 coding sequence is TGCGCCAGCCTTGTTGAGCAGAAGGATAAACGCGCCGGAAACACCATATATTTT.

A few counts support this clone. The J gene is TRBJ1-1, the V gene TRBV7-9; TRBD1 might be the D (5 bases). Per the germline V gene, CDR1 is SEHNR and CDR2 is FQNEAQ (reference sequence). The CDR3 is made up of 15 amino acids. The V end lost 0 bases, the J end lost 0 bases, and 8 bases lay between the germline ends. CDR3 sequence reads: CASSLAEGMNTEAFF. CDR3 DNA: TGTGCCAGCAGCTTAGCGGAGGGGATGAACACTGAAGCTTTCTTT. The full variable domain, completed using reference TRBV7-9 and TRBJ1-1, is DTGVSQNPRHKITKRGQNVTFRCDPISEHNRLYWYRQTLGQGPEFLTYFQNEAQLEKSRLLSDRFSAERPKGSFSTLEIQRTEQGDSAMYLCASSLAEGMNTEAFFGQGTRLTVV.

The chain employs TRBV5-5 and TRBJ2-2; 11 bases match TRBD2. Germline-derived CDR1 and CDR2 are SGHKS and YYEKEE (reference sequence). The CDR3 spans 18 residues. J gave up 6 bases and V 4 bases, and 14 bases lay outside the gene matches. The CDR3 sequence is CASSPFGKLAGVPGELFF. CDR3 coding DNA: TGTGCCAGCAGCCCTTTCGGGAAACTAGCGGGAGTTCCCGGGGAGCTGTTTTTT.

V is TRBV15 and J is TRBJ2-1; unclear D gene. This CDR3 has 13 amino acids. The germline gives CDR1 LNHNV, CDR2 YYDKDF (reference sequence). Between the trimmed V and J ends, which lost 1 base and 12 bases, there was a span of 13 bases. Written as DNA, the CDR3 is TGTGCCACCAGCAGAGGTCTTGCGGACCGGCAGTTCTTC. It codes for CATSRGLADRQFF.

V usage is TRBV27 and J usage is TRBJ1-5; a possible D gene is TRBD1 (5 bases). Trimming stripped 7 bases from V and 9 bases from J, with 13 bases between. The CDR3 runs 12 residues. Germline CDR1 MNHEY, CDR2 SMNVEV (reference sequence). CDR3 amino acids: CASKEGYGPQHF. The DNA of the CDR3 is TGTGCCAGCAAAGAGGGGTATGGGCCCCAGCATTTT.

This chain links TRBV2 with TRBJ1-1; a weak D match, TRBD1 (5 bases). The CDR3 has 14 amino acids. V was trimmed by 6 bases and J by 10 bases, leaving 21 bases between them. CDR1 and CDR2 from the germline V gene are SNHLY and FYNNEI. CDR3 residues: CASRTGANGPRAFF. Here the CDR3 DNA reads TGTGCCAGCAGAACCGGGGCCAATGGGCCCCGAGCTTTCTTT.

The CDR3 bases are TGTGCCAGCAGCTCCCCGGGGCTATTGCAAGAGACCCAGTACTTC. Its protein is CASSSPGLLQETQYF. This rearrangement joins TRBV9 to TRBJ2-5; D possibly matches TRBD1 or TRBD2 (5 bases each). Germline CDR1 SGDLS, CDR2 YYNGEE. The CDR3 runs 15 residues. V lost 4 bases, J lost 2 bases, and 15 bases lay in between.

The chain uses TRBV7-2 and TRBJ1-1; 10 bases line up with TRBD1. Germline values: CDR1 SGHTA, CDR2 FQGNSA. The V and J ends lost 5 bases and 6 bases, in that order; junction bases with no gene match: 9. The CDR3 is 15 amino acids. The CDR3 here is CASSPWTGGSAEAFF. In DNA, the CDR3 is TGTGCCAGCAGCCCATGGACAGGGGGTTCAGCTGAAGCTTTCTTT.